What follows is one T cell receptor beta chain and its context. The antigen is undetermined. Trimming at V came to 4 bases and at J to 3 bases, leaving 9 bases not matched to a gene. Germline CDR1 reads SGHKS; CDR2 reads YYEKEE (reference sequence). CDR3 size: 17 residues. TCRdb ran MiXCR on the 5' RACE reads and lists one entry per CDR3 protein. The repertoire holds 450,000 to 650,000 distinct CDR3 sequences, with about a sixth as singletons. The sample belongs to a study of T-cell memory formation after mild COVID-19. Study-level findings and limits: Proof of SARS-CoV-2 specificity was absent for the second-wave clones that crested on day 37.

Source material: PBMCs or a T cell subset sorted from them (not recorded which). The receptor comes from an adult woman who had mild COVID-19 (a few samples of this study predate the infection). Cell type and time point are not known. This rearrangement joins TRBV5-5 to TRBJ2-3; 12 bases are a match to TRBD1. CDR3 sequence reads: CASSNQPGQGATDTQYF. In nucleotides, the CDR3 is TGTGCCAGCAGCAATCAACCGGGACAGGGGGCGACAGATACGCAGTATTTT.